One sample yielded the 30 T cell receptor beta chains listed below, sequenced in a study of PD-1 blockade in classical Hodgkin lymphoma. All trial patients relapsed after autologous stem cell transplantation. The method was immunoSEQ multiplex PCR; TCRdb's version includes in-frame clones alone and lacks a portion of them. The sample contains some 22,000 clones, around 68% of which appear only once. Material: peripheral blood mononuclear cells (PBMCs), obtained at baseline. The receptors here all came from a human donor with classical Hodgkin lymphoma.

The chain couples TRBV5-4 to TRBJ1-2; 8 nucleotides align to TRBD1. Germline V gene lookup returns CDR1 SGHNT and CDR2 YYREEE (reference sequence). V dropped 4 bases and J dropped 3; count of bases not matched to a gene: 2. This CDR3 comprises 13 residues. CDR3 protein: CASSEDRDYGYTF. The CDR3 DNA is TGTGCCAGCAGCGAGGACAGGGACTATGGCTACACCTTC. Based on the CDR3 plus reference TRBV5-4 and TRBJ1-2, the full variable domain is ETGVTQSPTHLIKTRGQQVTLRCSSQSGHNTVSWYQQALGQGPQFIFQYYREEENGRGNFPPRFSGLQFPNYSSELNVNALELDDSALYLCASSEDRDYGYTFGSGTRLTVV.

The chain uses TRBV27 and TRBJ2-5; TRBD1 matches 7 bases. The CDR3 totals 15 residues. The ends lost 5 bases at V and 1 base at J; junction bases unmatched: 7. The V gene's germline CDR1 is MNHEY and CDR2 SMNVEV (reference sequence). CDR3 loop: CASSLTWTGQETQYF. The CDR3 DNA reads as TGTGCCAGCAGTCTTACTTGGACAGGCCAAGAGACCCAGTACTTC.

The V call is TRBV9, the J call TRBJ2-3, with 9 bases fitting TRBD2. This CDR3 is built from 14 residues. Per the germline V gene, CDR1 is SGDLS and CDR2 is YYNGEE. The V gene end was trimmed by 3 bases and the J gene end by 4 bases; junction bases not matched to a gene: 3. The CDR3 loop reads CASSAGLASDTQYF. CDR3 sequence (DNA): TGTGCCAGCAGCGCGGGACTAGCTTCAGATACGCAGTATTTT. The complete variable domain, with remaining parts taken from reference TRBV9 and TRBJ2-3, reads DSGVTQTPKHLITATGQRVTLRCSPRSGDLSVYWYQQSLDQGLQFLIQYYNGEERAKGNILERFSAQQFPDLHSELNLSSLELGDSALYFCASSAGLASDTQYFGPGTRLTVL.

The chain links TRBV27 to TRBJ1-5; TRBD1 might be the D (6 bases). The CDR3 covers 16 residues. The germline V gene has CDR1 MNHEY and CDR2 SMNVEV (reference sequence). V was clipped by 5 bases and J by 0 bases, with 14 bases between them. The CDR3, as DNA: TGTGCCAGCAGTCCCCTAACAGGGTATAGCAATCAGCCCCAGCATTTT. Protein: CASSPLTGYSNQPQHF.

V usage is TRBV7-6 and J usage is TRBJ1-1, with TRBD1 as a possible D gene (6 bases). The CDR3 covers 13 residues. Germline V gene sequence: CDR1 SGHVS, CDR2 FNYEAQ. V was pared by 2 bases and J by 5 bases, with 9 bases between. DNA for the CDR3: TGTGCCAGCAGCTTACGGGGGGCGACTGAAGCTTTCTTT. Residues: CASSLRGATEAFF.

This chain uses TRBV30 with TRBJ2-5; D is ambiguous. The germline V gene has CDR1 GTSNPN and CDR2 SVGIG (reference sequence). The CDR3 runs 11 residues. V was clipped by 2 bases and J by 2 bases, with 3 bases between them. The CDR3 region has the DNA TGTGCCTGGAGTACGCAAGAGACCCAGTACTTC. It is translated as CAWSTQETQYF.

By sample fraction, this clone is medium-sized (0.01 to 0.1%). Other DNA sequences in this specimen translate into the identical CDR3. This rearrangement joins TRBV14 to TRBJ2-7; D remains ambiguous. CDR3 length: 13 amino acids. Germline V gene data show CDR1 as SGHDN and CDR2 as FVKESK. The V end was cut by 0 bases, the J end by 3 bases, with 6 bases between. This CDR3 is CASSQDVSYEQYF. In DNA, the CDR3 is TGTGCCAGCAGCCAAGACGTGAGCTACGAGCAGTACTTC.

This chain connects TRBV5-4 to TRBJ1-6; D is possibly TRBD1 (5 bases). V was clipped by 5 bases and J by 7 bases, with 10 bases between them. Germline V gene data show CDR1 as SGHNT and CDR2 as YYREEE (reference sequence). The CDR3 is 13 residues long. In DNA, the CDR3 is TGTGCCAGCAGGCAGGGTAGCAATTCACCCCTCCACTTT. This encodes CASRQGSNSPLHF.

This chain connects TRBV11-2 to TRBJ1-1; 9 bases match TRBD1. The germline CDR1 and CDR2 sequences are SGHAT and FQNNGV. Germline trimming cut 5 bases from V and 8 bases from J; bases unmatched to any gene: 9. The CDR3 loop spans 14 amino acids. CDR3 residues: CASSQAGTGLEAFF. The CDR3 DNA reads TGTGCCAGCAGCCAAGCCGGGACAGGGTTGGAAGCTTTCTTT.

The chain has TRBV25-1 and TRBJ1-6; TRBD1 aligns across 9 bases. Germline trimming cut 7 bases from V and 15 bases from J; bases unmatched to any gene: 13. There are 14 residues in the CDR3. Germline V gene sequence: CDR1 MGHDK, CDR2 SYGVNS. The CDR3: CASNSEQGAGNLHF. In DNA, the CDR3 is TGTGCCAGCAACTCTGAACAGGGGGCTGGGAACCTCCACTTT.

This sequence joins TRBV4-2 and TRBJ2-7; D remains ambiguous. This CDR3 has 12 residues. Trimming removed 0 bases from V and 6 bases from J, with 6 bases in between. Germline V lookup: CDR1 LGHNA, CDR2 YNFKEQ. CDR3: CASSQEGIEQYF. Written as DNA, the CDR3 is TGTGCCAGCAGCCAAGAGGGAATCGAGCAGTACTTC.

CDR3 DNA sequence: TGTGCCAGCAGCTTGTGGTACAATGAGCAGTTCTTC. As protein: CASSLWYNEQFF. This chain uses TRBV5-5 with TRBJ2-1; unclear D gene. The CDR3 is made up of 12 amino acids. The V gene's germline CDR1 is SGHKS and CDR2 YYEKEE (reference sequence). Trimming left V 1 base short and J 4 bases short, with 3 bases between.

V usage is TRBV7-7 and J usage is TRBJ1-4; 10 positions match TRBD1. CDR1 SSHAT and CDR2 FNYEAQ come from the germline V gene (reference sequence). The CDR3 has 15 residues. V lost 5 bases, J lost 7 bases, and 7 bases stayed unmatched. The CDR3 is CASSEQGQGSEKLFF. The CDR3 region has the DNA TGTGCCAGCAGCGAACAGGGACAGGGGAGTGAAAAACTGTTTTTT.

The chain combines TRBV7-9 with TRBJ2-3; perhaps TRBD2 as D (7 bases). Germline CDR1 and CDR2: SEHNR and FQNEAQ (reference sequence). V was trimmed by 0 bases and J by 6 bases, leaving 16 bases between them. This CDR3 is built from 16 residues. CDR3 residues: CASSLASGGGLDTQYF. The DNA for the CDR3 is TGTGCCAGCAGCTTAGCGTCGGGCGGGGGCCTGGATACGCAGTATTTT.

J is TRBJ2-1 and V is TRBV6-5; unclear D gene. V gave up 5 bases and J gave up 0 bases, with 11 bases separating them. The CDR3 runs 15 residues. Germline V gene sequence: CDR1 MNHEY, CDR2 SVGAGI. The chain's CDR3 is CASSPPLSSYNEQFF. Here the CDR3 DNA reads TGTGCCAGCAGTCCTCCTCTCAGCTCCTACAATGAGCAGTTCTTC.

V usage is TRBV10-3 and J usage is TRBJ1-1; a possible D gene is TRBD1 (5 bases). V shed 5 bases and J shed 0 bases, with 7 bases lying between them. CDR3 length equals 13 residues. Germline assignment: CDR1 ENHRY and CDR2 SYGVKD. This CDR3 reads CAISRGVNTEAFF. CDR3 sequence (DNA): TGTGCCATCAGTCGGGGGGTGAACACTGAAGCTTTCTTT.

The J gene is TRBJ2-7, the V gene TRBV9; D unclear. Looked up from germline, CDR1 is SGDLS and CDR2 is YYNGEE. With 0 bases removed from V and 3 bases from J, the gap between germline ends came to 10 bases. This CDR3 spans 14 amino acids. DNA for the CDR3: TGTGCCAGCAGCGTAGGATCCCCGGGCTACGAGCAGTACTTC. Translating gives CASSVGSPGYEQYF. Drawing the rest from reference TRBV9 and TRBJ2-7, the complete variable domain is DSGVTQTPKHLITATGQRVTLRCSPRSGDLSVYWYQQSLDQGLQFLIQYYNGEERAKGNILERFSAQQFPDLHSELNLSSLELGDSALYFCASSVGSPGYEQYFGPGTRLTVT.

CDR3 sequence: CASIPLFWAEMFASQHF. The CDR3 DNA reads as TGTGCCAGCATCCCCCTATTTTGGGCAGAAATGTTCGCGTCCCAGCATTTT. The rearrangement uses TRBV21-1 and TRBJ1-5; the D call TRBD1 from the table was never checked on the DNA. TRBV21-1 is a documented pseudogene. The CDR3 is made up of 17 amino acids.

This chain connects TRBV5-6 to TRBJ2-7; no clear D gene. The V end was cut by 0 bases, the J end by 6 bases, with 13 bases between. The CDR3 runs 14 residues. Germline CDR1 reads SGHDT; CDR2 reads YYEEEE. CDR3 DNA: TGTGCCAGCAGCTTGGAGGGTAGAGGTGGCGAGCAGTACTTC. This sequence encodes CASSLEGRGGEQYF.

The chain is built from TRBV6-6 and TRBJ1-5; the match to TRBD1 covers 7 bases. Germline V gene data show CDR1 as MNHNY and CDR2 as SVGAGI (reference sequence). The J segment lost 3 bases and the V segment lost 7 bases, leaving 9 bases of the junction unmatched. The CDR3 contains 15 residues. The CDR3 spells CASTLEGTVNQPQHF. CDR3 bases: TGTGCCAGCACTTTAGAGGGGACAGTCAATCAGCCCCAGCATTTT.

The rearrangement joins TRBV25-1 to TRBJ1-1; D is unclear. Germline CDR1 reads MGHDK; CDR2 reads SYGVNS. The CDR3 contains 13 residues. V lost 0 bases, J lost 5 bases, and 7 bases lay in between. CDR3 protein: CASSEYERTEAFF. The CDR3 DNA sequence: TGTGCCAGCAGTGAATATGAACGGACTGAAGCTTTCTTT.

This clone was seen a few times. The chain combines TRBV5-1 with TRBJ1-1; TRBD1 might be the D (5 bases). From germline, CDR1 is SGHRS and CDR2 YFSETQ. This CDR3 is built from 12 residues. Trimming cost V 5 bases and J 1 base, with 6 bases left between them. The CDR3 DNA is TGCGCCAGCAGGGGGGAGAACACTGAAGCTTTCTTT. It is translated as CASRGENTEAFF.

The genes are TRBV15 and TRBJ2-5, with 7 nucleotides matching TRBD2. Germline CDR1 reads LNHNV; CDR2 reads YYDKDF (reference sequence). The CDR3 has 14 residues. Trimming took 5 bases from V and 5 from J; bases not matched to a gene: 8. The CDR3 is CATSGGDGRETQYF. The CDR3 DNA sequence: TGTGCCACCAGCGGGGGGGACGGGAGGGAGACCCAGTACTTC.

The chain combines TRBV9 with TRBJ2-2; either TRBD1 or TRBD2 may fit D (5 bases each). The CDR3 is 16 residues long. The germline gives CDR1 SGDLS, CDR2 YYNGEE. V dropped 1 base and J dropped 7 bases, with 17 bases sitting between them. The CDR3 sequence is CASSVSGPEGNGELFF. CDR3 in DNA: TGTGCCAGCAGCGTATCTGGCCCCGAGGGGAACGGGGAGCTGTTTTTT.

This clone was counted a single time. The chain recombines TRBV7-6 with TRBJ2-6; tentative D call: TRBD1 (6 bases). Trimming pared 5 bases from V and 0 bases from J, leaving 14 bases between. This CDR3 comprises 17 residues. The V gene's germline CDR1 is SGHVS and CDR2 FNYEAQ. The CDR3 spells CASSEAGEGSGANVLTF. In nucleotides, the CDR3 is TGTGCCAGCAGCGAGGCAGGGGAAGGCTCTGGGGCCAACGTCCTGACTTTC. The full variable domain, in which reference TRBV7-6 and TRBJ2-6 provide the parts outside the CDR3, is GAGVSQSPRYKVTKRGQDVALRCDPISGHVSLYWYRQALGQGPEFLTYFNYEAQQDKSGLPNDRFSAERPEGSISTLTIQRTEQRDSAMYRCASSEAGEGSGANVLTFGAGSRLTVL.

The chain recombines TRBV10-1 with TRBJ2-2, with D possibly TRBD2 on 7 matching bases. V was cut by 6 bases and J by 5 bases, with 16 bases left in between. This CDR3 is 15 amino acids long. Per the germline V gene, CDR1 is WNHNN and CDR2 is SYGVQD (reference sequence). CDR3 protein: CASSGGRLGTGELFF. The CDR3 DNA follows: TGCGCCAGCAGCGGGGGGCGCCTGGGGACCGGGGAGCTGTTTTTT.

This clone came up a few times. The chain combines TRBV4-3 with TRBJ2-5; no clear D gene. This CDR3 has 15 amino acids. V was pared by 3 bases and J by 5 bases, with 16 bases between. Germline V CDR1 and CDR2: LGHNA, YSLEER. CDR3 region: CASSQKFVEAETQYF. The CDR3 region has the DNA TGCGCCAGCAGCCAGAAGTTTGTGGAAGCCGAGACCCAGTACTTC.

This chain links TRBV10-3 with TRBJ2-2; the match to TRBD1 covers 11 bases. J lost 2 bases, V lost 6 bases, and 5 bases had no gene match. CDR3 length: 16 residues. Germline-derived CDR1 and CDR2 are ENHRY and SYGVKD. This CDR3 is CAIRPGTGGNTGELFF. DNA of the CDR3: TGTGCCATCAGACCCGGGACAGGGGGAAACACCGGGGAGCTGTTTTTT.

The V and J genes are TRBV5-4 and TRBJ2-7; 14 bases are shared with TRBD2. The CDR3 sequence is 17 residues long. The V and J ends lost 4 bases and 5 bases, in that order; junction bases with no gene match: 11. Germline CDR1 reads SGHNT; CDR2 reads YYREEE (reference sequence). The CDR3 nucleotides are TGTGCCAGCAGCAGTCCGGGACTAGCGGGGGTCGGCGACGAGCAGTACTTC. Its translation: CASSSPGLAGVGDEQYF.

The rearrangement joins TRBV9 to TRBJ2-5; 11 nucleotides match TRBD1. The CDR3 runs to 16 residues. Germline CDR1 SGDLS, CDR2 YYNGEE. Trimming removed 2 bases from V and 3 bases from J; junction bases left unmatched: 6. CDR3 sequence reads: CASSVQGQGAKETQYF. In DNA form, the CDR3 reads TGTGCCAGCAGCGTCCAAGGACAGGGGGCGAAAGAGACCCAGTACTTC. Variable domain in full (rest from reference TRBV9 and TRBJ2-5): DSGVTQTPKHLITATGQRVTLRCSPRSGDLSVYWYQQSLDQGLQFLIQYYNGEERAKGNILERFSAQQFPDLHSELNLSSLELGDSALYFCASSVQGQGAKETQYFGPGTRLLVL.